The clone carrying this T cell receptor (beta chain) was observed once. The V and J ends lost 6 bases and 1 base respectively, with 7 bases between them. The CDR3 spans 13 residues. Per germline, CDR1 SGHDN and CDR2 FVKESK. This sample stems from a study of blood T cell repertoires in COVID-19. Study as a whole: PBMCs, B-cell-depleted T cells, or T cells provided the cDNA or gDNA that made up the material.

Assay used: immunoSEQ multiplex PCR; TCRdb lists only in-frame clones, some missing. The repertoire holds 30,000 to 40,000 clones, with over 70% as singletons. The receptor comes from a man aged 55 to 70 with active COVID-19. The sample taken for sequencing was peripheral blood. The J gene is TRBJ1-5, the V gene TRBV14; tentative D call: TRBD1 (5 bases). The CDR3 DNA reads TGTGCCAGCAGTCGGGGGAGCAATCAGCCCCAGCATTTT. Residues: CASSRGSNQPQHF.